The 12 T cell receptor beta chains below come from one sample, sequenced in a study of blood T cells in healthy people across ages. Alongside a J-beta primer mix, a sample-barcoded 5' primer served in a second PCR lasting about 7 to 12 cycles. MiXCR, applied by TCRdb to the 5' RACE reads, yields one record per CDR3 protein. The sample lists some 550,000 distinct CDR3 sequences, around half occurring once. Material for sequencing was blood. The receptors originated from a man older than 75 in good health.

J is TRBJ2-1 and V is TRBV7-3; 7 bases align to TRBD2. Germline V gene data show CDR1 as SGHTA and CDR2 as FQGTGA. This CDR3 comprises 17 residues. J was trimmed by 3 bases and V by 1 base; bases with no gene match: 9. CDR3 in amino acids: CASSLKGRDGVYNEQFF. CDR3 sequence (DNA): TGTGCCAGCAGCTTAAAAGGGAGGGACGGGGTCTACAATGAGCAGTTCTTC.

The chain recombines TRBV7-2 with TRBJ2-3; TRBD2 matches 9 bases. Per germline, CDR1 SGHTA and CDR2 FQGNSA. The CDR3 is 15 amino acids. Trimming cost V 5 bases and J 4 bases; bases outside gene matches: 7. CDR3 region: CASSASSGVPDTQYF. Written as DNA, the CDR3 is TGTGCCAGCAGCGCGTCTAGCGGGGTCCCAGATACGCAGTATTTT.

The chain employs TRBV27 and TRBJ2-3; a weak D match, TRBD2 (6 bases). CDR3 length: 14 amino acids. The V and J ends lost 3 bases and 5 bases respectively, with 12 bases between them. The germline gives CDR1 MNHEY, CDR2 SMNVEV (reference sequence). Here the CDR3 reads CASSLRGVVDTQYF. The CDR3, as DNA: TGTGCCAGCAGTTTGCGCGGGGTGGTAGATACGCAGTATTTT.

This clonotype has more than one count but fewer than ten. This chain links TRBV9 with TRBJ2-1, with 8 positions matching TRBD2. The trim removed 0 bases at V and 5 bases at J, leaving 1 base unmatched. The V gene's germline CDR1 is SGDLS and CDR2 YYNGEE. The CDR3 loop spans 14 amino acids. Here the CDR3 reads CASSVGGGHNEQFF. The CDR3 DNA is TGTGCCAGCAGCGTAGGCGGGGGGCACAATGAGCAGTTCTTC.

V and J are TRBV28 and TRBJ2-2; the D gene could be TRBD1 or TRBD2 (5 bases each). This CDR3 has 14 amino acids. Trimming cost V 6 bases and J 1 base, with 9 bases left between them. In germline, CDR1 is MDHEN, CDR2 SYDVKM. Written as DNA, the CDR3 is TGTGCCAGCAGGGGGGTCGGGAACACCGGGGAGCTGTTTTTT. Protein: CASRGVGNTGELFF. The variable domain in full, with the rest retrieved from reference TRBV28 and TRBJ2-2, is DVKVTQSSRYLVKRTGEKVFLECVQDMDHENMFWYRQDPGLGLRLIYFSYDVKMKEKGDIPEGYSVSREKKERFSLILESASTNQTSMYLCASRGVGNTGELFFGEGSRLTVL.

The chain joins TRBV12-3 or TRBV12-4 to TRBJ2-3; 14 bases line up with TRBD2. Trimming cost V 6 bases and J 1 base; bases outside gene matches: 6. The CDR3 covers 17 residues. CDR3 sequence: CASRPGTSGSGTDTQYF. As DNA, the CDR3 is TGTGCCAGCAGACCCGGGACTAGCGGGAGTGGCACAGATACGCAGTATTTT.

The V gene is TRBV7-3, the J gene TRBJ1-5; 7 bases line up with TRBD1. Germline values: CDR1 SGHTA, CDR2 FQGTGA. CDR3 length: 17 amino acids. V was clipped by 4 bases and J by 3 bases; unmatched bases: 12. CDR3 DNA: TGTGCCAGCAGCTCTCCGGGACAGTCAAAAATCAATCAGCCCCAGCATTTT. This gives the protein CASSSPGQSKINQPQHF. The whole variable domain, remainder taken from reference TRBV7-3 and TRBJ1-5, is GAGVSQTPSNKVTEKGKYVELRCDPISGHTALYWYRQSLGQGPEFLIYFQGTGAADDSGLPNDRFFAVRPEGSVSTLKIQRTERGDSAVYLCASSSPGQSKINQPQHFGDGTRLSIL.

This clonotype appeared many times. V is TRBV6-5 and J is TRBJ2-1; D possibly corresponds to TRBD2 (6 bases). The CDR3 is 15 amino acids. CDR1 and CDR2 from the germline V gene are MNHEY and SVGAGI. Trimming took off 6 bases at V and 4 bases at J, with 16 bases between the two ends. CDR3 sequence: CASSSGASAYNEQFF. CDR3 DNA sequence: TGTGCCAGCAGCTCCGGGGCTAGCGCATACAATGAGCAGTTCTTC.

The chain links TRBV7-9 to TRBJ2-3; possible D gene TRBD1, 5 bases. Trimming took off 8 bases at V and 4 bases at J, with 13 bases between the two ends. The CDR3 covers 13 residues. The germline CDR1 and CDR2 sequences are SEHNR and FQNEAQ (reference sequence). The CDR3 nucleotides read TGTGCCAGCCTTTCCACAGGCGCAGATACGCAGTATTTT. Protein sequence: CASLSTGADTQYF. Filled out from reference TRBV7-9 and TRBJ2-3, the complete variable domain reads DTGVSQNPRHKITKRGQNVTFRCDPISEHNRLYWYRQTLGQGPEFLTYFQNEAQLEKSRLLSDRFSAERPKGSFSTLEIQRTEQGDSAMYLCASLSTGADTQYFGPGTRLTVL.

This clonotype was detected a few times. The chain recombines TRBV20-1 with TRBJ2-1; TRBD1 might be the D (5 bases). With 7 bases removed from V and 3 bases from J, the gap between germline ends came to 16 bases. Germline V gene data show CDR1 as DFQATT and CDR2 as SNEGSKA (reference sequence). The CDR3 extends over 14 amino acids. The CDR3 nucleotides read TGCAGTGTGAGCCCAGGGAAGAACTACAATGAGCAGTTCTTC. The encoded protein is CSVSPGKNYNEQFF.

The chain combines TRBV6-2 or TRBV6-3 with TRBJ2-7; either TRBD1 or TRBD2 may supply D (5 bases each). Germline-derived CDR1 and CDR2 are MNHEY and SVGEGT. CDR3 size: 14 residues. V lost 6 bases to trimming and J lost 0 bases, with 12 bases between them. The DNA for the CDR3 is TGTGCCAGCAGGACGGGACGGAGCTCCTACGAGCAGTACTTC. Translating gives CASRTGRSSYEQYF.

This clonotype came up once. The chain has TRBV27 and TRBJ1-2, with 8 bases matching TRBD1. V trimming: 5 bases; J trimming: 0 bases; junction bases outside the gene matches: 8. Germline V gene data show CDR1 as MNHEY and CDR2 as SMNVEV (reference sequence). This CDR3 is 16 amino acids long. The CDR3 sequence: CASSRGTGPANYGYTF. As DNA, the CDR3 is TGTGCCAGCAGTCGCGGGACAGGCCCGGCTAACTATGGCTACACCTTC.